The 2 T cell receptor beta chains given below trace back to one sample, sequenced in a study of T cells in Graves' hyperthyroidism and ophthalmopathy. The source material, RNA transcripts, was used to amplify TCR beta CDR3 regions. First-round RT-PCR with HTBI primers amplified the TCR CDR3 region. TCRdb itself ran the multiplex PCR reads through MiXCR, one entry per CDR3 protein. The data show hundreds of thousands of distinct CDR3 sequences, less than 15% seen once. The sequenced sample consisted of blood. These receptors all stem from a woman aged 18-29 years with Graves' hyperthyroidism.

This clonotype was counted at least ten times. The CDR3 DNA sequence: TGTGCCAGCAGACAGACAGTGAACTATGGCTACACCTTC. Protein sequence: CASRQTVNYGYTF. V and J are TRBV7-9 and TRBJ1-2, with D perhaps TRBD1 (5 bases). Trimming cost V 6 bases and J 2 bases, with 10 bases left between them. This CDR3 is built from 13 residues. The germline gives CDR1 SEHNR, CDR2 FQNEAQ (reference sequence).

This clonotype showed up many times. The J gene is TRBJ1-2, the V gene TRBV7-9; 8 positions match TRBD1. The J segment lost 6 bases and the V segment lost 7 bases, leaving 7 bases of the junction unmatched. The CDR3 has 13 residues. Germline V gene sequence: CDR1 SEHNR, CDR2 FQNEAQ (reference sequence). CDR3 residues: CASTNRGMDGYTF. The CDR3 DNA reads as TGTGCCAGCACCAACAGGGGGATGGATGGCTACACCTTC.